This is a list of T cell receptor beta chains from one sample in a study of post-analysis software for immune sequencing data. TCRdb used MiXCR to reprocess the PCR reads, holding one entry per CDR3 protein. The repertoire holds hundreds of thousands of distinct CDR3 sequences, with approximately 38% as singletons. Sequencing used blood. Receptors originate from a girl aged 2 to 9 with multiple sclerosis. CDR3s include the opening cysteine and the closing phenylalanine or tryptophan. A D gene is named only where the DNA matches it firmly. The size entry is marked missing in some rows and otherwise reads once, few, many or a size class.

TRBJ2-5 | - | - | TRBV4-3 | CASSQDVIDQETQYF | TGCGCCAGCAGCCAAGATGTCATAGACCAAGAGACCCAGTACTTC
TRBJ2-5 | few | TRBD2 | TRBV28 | CASSRISGGETQYF | TGTGCCAGCAGCCGGATATCGGGAGGGGAGACCCAGTACTTC
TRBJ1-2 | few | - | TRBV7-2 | CASSRGDGQIYGYTF | TGTGCCAGCAGCAGAGGGGACGGCCAGATCTATGGCTACACCTTC
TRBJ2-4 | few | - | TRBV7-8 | CASSLRTAENIQYF | TGTGCCAGCAGCTTGAGGACTGCGGAAAACATTCAGTACTTC
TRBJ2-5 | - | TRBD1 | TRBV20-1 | CSATRTGPETQYF | TGCAGTGCAACACGGACAGGGCCGGAGACCCAGTACTTC
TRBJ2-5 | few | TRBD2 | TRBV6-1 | CASSEISASGRETQYF | TGTGCCAGCAGTGAAATCTCGGCTAGCGGGAGAGAGACCCAGTACTTC
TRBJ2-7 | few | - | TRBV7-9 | CASSLTALPYEQYF | TGTGCCAGCAGCCTAACAGCGCTTCCCTACGAGCAGTACTTC
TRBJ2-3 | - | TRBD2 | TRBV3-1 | CASSQRTSGRPRTDTQYF | TGTGCCAGCAGCCAACGGACTAGCGGGAGGCCCCGCACAGATACGCAGTATTTT
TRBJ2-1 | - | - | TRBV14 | CASSQASNRGEQFF | TGTGCCAGCAGCCAAGCATCAAACCGCGGTGAGCAGTTCTTC
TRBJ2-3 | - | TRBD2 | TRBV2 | CASMGLTSGTSTDAQYF | TGTGCCAGCATGGGGTTGACTAGCGGGACTAGCACAGATGCGCAGTATTTT
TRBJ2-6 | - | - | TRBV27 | CASSLWKGFSGANVLTF | TGTGCCAGCAGTTTATGGAAAGGTTTTTCTGGGGCCAACGTCCTGACTTTC
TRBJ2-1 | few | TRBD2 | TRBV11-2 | CASSLDGLAGEIEQFF | TGTGCCAGCAGCTTAGATGGACTAGCGGGAGAAATTGAGCAGTTCTTC
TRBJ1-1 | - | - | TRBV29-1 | CSVSLVNTEAFF | TGCAGCGTTTCTTTGGTGAACACTGAAGCTTTCTTT
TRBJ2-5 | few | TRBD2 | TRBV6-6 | CASSFSGSETQYF | TGTGCCAGCAGTTTTAGCGGGAGTGAGACCCAGTACTTC
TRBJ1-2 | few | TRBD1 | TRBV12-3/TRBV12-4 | CASTITGVHGYTF | TGTGCCAGCACTATAACAGGGGTCCATGGCTACACCTTC
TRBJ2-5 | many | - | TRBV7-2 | CASSFLGAGVQETQYF | TGTGCCAGCAGCTTCCTTGGAGCGGGTGTTCAAGAGACCCAGTACTTC
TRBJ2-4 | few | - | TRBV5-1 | CASSLDLKAKNIQYF | TGCGCCAGCAGCTTGGATCTGAAAGCCAAAAACATTCAGTACTTC
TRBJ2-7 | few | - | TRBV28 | CASSLVLGETFYEQYF | TGTGCCAGCAGTTTGGTCCTAGGGGAAACATTTTACGAGCAGTACTTC
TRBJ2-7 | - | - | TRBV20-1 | CSASHPSDMNYEQYF | TGCAGTGCTTCCCACCCGAGCGACATGAACTACGAGCAGTACTTC
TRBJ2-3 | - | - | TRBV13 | CASSLGVRGADTRYF | TGTGCCAGCAGCTTAGGGGTCAGGGGTGCAGATACGCGGTATTTT
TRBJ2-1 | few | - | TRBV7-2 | CASSLFRYNEQFF | TGTGCCAGCAGCTTGTTCCGGTACAATGAGCAGTTCTTC
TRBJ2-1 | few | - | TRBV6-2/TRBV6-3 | CASSLLANELANSYNEQFF | TGTGCCAGCAGTTTGCTTGCCAACGAGCTAGCGAACTCCTACAATGAGCAGTTCTTC
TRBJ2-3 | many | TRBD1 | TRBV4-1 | CASSLGQGTDTQYF | TGCGCCAGCAGCTTGGGACAGGGGACAGATACGCAGTATTTT
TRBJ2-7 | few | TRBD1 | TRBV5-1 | CASSLGRDRKSYEQYF | TGCGCCAGCAGCCTAGGCCGGGACAGAAAATCCTACGAGCAGTACTTC
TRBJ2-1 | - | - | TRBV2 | CASSEGLGGYNEQFF | TGTGCCAGCAGTGAGGGTCTGGGGGGCTACAATGAGCAGTTCTTC
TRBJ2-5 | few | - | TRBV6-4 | CASSRVIGETQYF | TGTGCCAGCAGCAGAGTAATCGGGGAGACCCAGTACTTC
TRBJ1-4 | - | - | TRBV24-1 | CATARGHGEKLFF | TGTGCCACCGCGCGGGGGCACGGGGAAAAACTGTTTTTT
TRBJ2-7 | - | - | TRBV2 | CASSAPGGSYEQYF | TGTGCCAGCAGTGCCCCGGGCGGTAGCTACGAGCAGTACTTC
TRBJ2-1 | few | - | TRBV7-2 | CASSPTSSPYNEQFF | TGTGCCAGCAGCCCGACTTCCTCGCCCTACAATGAGCAGTTCTTC
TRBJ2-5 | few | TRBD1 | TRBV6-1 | CASRAGTGVAGYQETQYF | TGTGCCAGCAGAGCCGGGACAGGGGTTGCAGGGTACCAAGAGACCCAGTACTTC